Below, 14 T cell receptor beta chains from the same sample are listed, as sequenced in a study of cytomegalovirus exposure and HLA in healthy donors. 60 Vbeta and 13 Jbeta primers were used in PCR. Profiling relied on immunoSEQ multiplex PCR, and the TCRdb table lists in-frame clones only, not all of them. The repertoire table contains about 35,000 clones. Sequencing was performed on PBMCs. These receptors all stem from a man aged 35 to 55 in good health and CMV-seronegative.

The chain employs TRBV28 and TRBJ1-5; no clear D gene. Germline CDR1 is MDHEN and CDR2 is SYDVKM. Trimming removed 10 bases at V and 6 bases at J, with 13 bases between. This CDR3 spans 12 amino acids. The CDR3 nucleotides read TGTGCCACCCAGGTGTCTGCTCAGCCCCAGCATTTT. Protein: CATQVSAQPQHF.

The V gene is TRBV30, the J gene TRBJ1-3, with D perhaps TRBD1 (5 bases). Germline-derived CDR1 and CDR2 are GTSNPN and SVGIG (reference sequence). Deletions cut 2 bases from V and 0 bases from J, with 5 bases between. This CDR3 is built from 13 residues. The CDR3 reads CAWSRGSGNTIYF. The CDR3 DNA sequence: TGTGCCTGGAGTAGGGGCTCTGGAAACACCATATATTTT.

The chain uses TRBV11-3 and TRBJ1-2; D is ambiguous. Germline CDR1 reads SGHNT; CDR2 reads YENEEA. The CDR3 has 12 amino acids. V lost 3 bases to trimming and J lost 5 bases, with 7 bases between them. The CDR3 coding sequence is TGTGCCAGCAGCTTCGGGGTTTATGGCTACACCTTC. Translation gives CASSFGVYGYTF.

The chain combines TRBV7-9 with TRBJ1-2, with 9 bases fitting TRBD1. The length of the CDR3 is 14 residues. V lost 5 bases and J lost 5; bases outside the gene matches: 6. CDR1 is SEHNR, CDR2 FQNEAQ, per germline (reference sequence). This CDR3 is CASSPGDRGYGYTF. CDR3 bases: TGTGCCAGCAGCCCGGGAGACAGGGGGTATGGCTACACCTTC.

V usage is TRBV9 and J usage is TRBJ1-2, with 8 nucleotides matching TRBD1. The CDR3 totals 13 residues. V lost 6 bases to trimming and J lost 2 bases; unmatched junction nucleotides: 3. Germline assignment: CDR1 SGDLS and CDR2 YYNGEE. The CDR3 DNA sequence: TGTGCCAGCAACAGGGGGGACAACTATGGCTACACCTTC. It encodes CASNRGDNYGYTF. Supplemented by reference TRBV9 and TRBJ1-2, the full variable domain reads DSGVTQTPKHLITATGQRVTLRCSPRSGDLSVYWYQQSLDQGLQFLIQYYNGEERAKGNILERFSAQQFPDLHSELNLSSLELGDSALYFCASNRGDNYGYTFGSGTRLTVV.

The V call is TRBV9, the J call TRBJ2-2; D may be TRBD1 (5 bases). Trimming took off 0 bases at V and 9 bases at J, with 12 bases between the two ends. From germline, CDR1 is SGDLS and CDR2 YYNGEE. The CDR3 extends over 14 amino acids. DNA for the CDR3: TGTGCCAGCAGCGTAGAGGGCCCAGGGTGGGAGCTGTTTTTT. Protein sequence: CASSVEGPGWELFF. The whole variable domain, remainder taken from reference TRBV9 and TRBJ2-2, is DSGVTQTPKHLITATGQRVTLRCSPRSGDLSVYWYQQSLDQGLQFLIQYYNGEERAKGNILERFSAQQFPDLHSELNLSSLELGDSALYFCASSVEGPGWELFFGEGSRLTVL.

The chain recombines TRBV7-3 with TRBJ2-1; 14 bases are a match to TRBD2. This CDR3 spans 16 amino acids. CDR1 SGHTA and CDR2 FQGTGA come from the germline V gene. The J segment lost 4 bases and the V segment lost 4 bases, leaving 3 bases of the junction unmatched. CDR3 residues: CASSSRTSGRYNEQFF. For the CDR3, the DNA is TGTGCCAGCAGCTCCCGGACTAGCGGGAGGTACAATGAGCAGTTCTTC.

This chain uses TRBV2 with TRBJ2-7; perhaps TRBD2 as D (7 bases). This CDR3 region has 21 residues. Trimming shortened V by 0 bases and J by 3 bases, and 30 bases separated the two germline ends. Per the germline V gene, CDR1 is SNHLY and CDR2 is FYNNEI. The CDR3 reads CASSEAPQGGGPRTTRYEQYF. The CDR3 DNA is TGTGCCAGCAGTGAAGCGCCCCAGGGAGGGGGGCCTAGGACTACCCGCTACGAGCAGTACTTC.

The chain employs TRBV5-1 and TRBJ2-5, with TRBD1 matching 8 bases. V shed 4 bases and J 11 bases; nucleotides not matched to a gene: 13. This CDR3 comprises 14 residues. Germline CDR1 reads SGHRS; CDR2 reads YFSETQ. Here the CDR3 DNA reads TGCGCCAGCAGCCTACTGGACAGGGTGTGGGAGCAGTACTTC. Translation gives CASSLLDRVWEQYF.

The chain is built from TRBV6-1 and TRBJ2-2, with TRBD2 matching over 8 bases. Germline V gives CDR1 MNHNS, CDR2 SASEGT. The length of the CDR3 is 13 residues. J gave up 6 bases and V 9 bases, and 6 bases lay outside the gene matches. This CDR3 is CASRSGSAGELFF. The CDR3 coding sequence is TGTGCCAGTAGAAGCGGGAGCGCCGGGGAGCTGTTTTTT.

The genes are TRBV28 and TRBJ2-1; D is unresolved. This CDR3 contains 11 residues. Trimming left V 4 bases short and J 4 bases short, with 2 bases between. Germline V CDR1 and CDR2: MDHEN, SYDVKM. The chain's CDR3 is CASSSYNEQFF. The CDR3 coding sequence is TGTGCCAGCAGTTCTTACAATGAGCAGTTCTTC.

The chain has TRBV18 and TRBJ2-7, with D perhaps TRBD1 (5 bases). This CDR3 is built from 13 residues. The germline gives CDR1 KGHSH, CDR2 LQKENI. The V and J ends lost 1 base and 6 bases respectively, with 10 bases between them. The CDR3 loop is CASSPQDRLEQYF. CDR3 coding DNA: TGTGCCAGCTCACCACAAGACAGACTCGAGCAGTACTTC. The full variable domain, in which reference TRBV18 and TRBJ2-7 provide the parts outside the CDR3, is NAGVMQNPRHLVRRRGQEARLRCSPMKGHSHVYWYRQLPEEGLKFMVYLQKENIIDESGMPKERFSAEFPKEGPSILRIQQVVRGDSAAYFCASSPQDRLEQYFGPGTRLTVT.

The chain uses TRBV29-1 and TRBJ2-7; a weak D match, TRBD1 (5 bases). V lost 4 bases to trimming and J lost 2 bases, with 12 bases between them. The CDR3 has 13 amino acids. Germline V lookup: CDR1 SQVTM, CDR2 ANQGSEA. CDR3 protein: CSVAQGVPYEQYF. The CDR3 bases are TGCAGCGTTGCGCAGGGTGTCCCCTACGAGCAGTACTTC.

V and J are TRBV18 and TRBJ2-3; 8 nucleotides align to TRBD2. The CDR3 covers 15 residues. The junction had 4 bases not matched to a gene; V was cut back by 2 bases and J by 3 bases. The germline CDR1 and CDR2 sequences are KGHSH and LQKENI. CDR3 protein: CASSPSGSTTDTQYF. The DNA of the CDR3 is TGTGCCAGCTCACCAAGCGGGAGTACGACAGATACGCAGTATTTT.